This T cell receptor (beta chain) was identified in a study of shared clonotypes between healthy human individuals. Study-wide context: Three plates each covered CD4 naive and memory; CD8 naive two, CD8 memory one.

Terminally differentiated effector memory CD45RA+ cells were left out of the naive CD8 fraction, which was CD45RO-negative and positively selected for CCR7. All donors were Caucasian adults living in Nashville, Tennessee. Trimming took 1 base from V and 2 from J, leaving 8 bases between them. The germline CDR1 and CDR2 sequences are SNHLY and FYNNEI. The CDR3 is 14 residues long. Here immunoSEQ multiplex PCR was the method, and the copy in TCRdb shows in-frame clones only, minus some. Of millions of clones listed, roughly 95% were seen once; the top ten hold more than 0.95%. The sequence was obtained from a man aged 18 to 29 in good health. The chain joins TRBV2 to TRBJ2-5, with D perhaps matching TRBD1 (5 bases). Sample: naive CD8+ T cells sorted from blood. The CDR3 DNA reads as TGTGCCAGCAGTGAAGGCAGGGTGCAAGAGACCCAGTACTTC. This gives the protein CASSEGRVQETQYF. Together with reference TRBV2 and TRBJ2-5, the CDR3 gives the full variable domain: EPEVTQTPSHQVTQMGQEVILRCVPISNHLYFYWYRQILGQKVEFLVSFYNNEISEKSEIFDDQFSVERPDGSNFTLKIRSTKLEDSAMYFCASSEGRVQETQYFGPGTRLLVL.